This T cell receptor (beta chain) was captured in a study of CD8 T cells in Susac syndrome. Findings and limits, study-wide: It was acknowledged in the study that its TCR sequencing and HLA analysis involved a relatively small number of individuals.

An input of roughly 0.45 to 1 ug of RNA was subjected to reverse transcription using random hexamers. Coverage of TCR beta CDR3 amplification by immunoSEQ multiplex PCR extended to 54 Vbeta and 13 Jbeta. One entry per CDR3 protein results from TCRdb running MiXCR on the immunoSEQ multiplex PCR reads. Of approximately 120,000 distinct CDR3 sequences listed, roughly 96% are singletons. Regarding this clonotype: What it binds is not known.

High-throughput TCR beta sequencing covered peripheral CD8+ and CD4+ T cells. The CD8+ and CD4+ T cells were negatively isolated, with the TEMRA cells enriched by FACS. This sequence was found in a human donor in good health. Sample: CD4+ T cells from PBMCs.

The DNA of the CDR3 is TGCAGCGTTGAAGATCTGGGAGGGAACTATGGCTACACCTTC. Protein: CSVEDLGGNYGYTF. The chain is built from TRBV29-1 and TRBJ1-2; D gene unclear. Germline assignment: CDR1 SQVTM and CDR2 ANQGSEA. V dropped 0 bases and J dropped 2 bases, with 10 bases sitting between them. The CDR3 is made up of 14 amino acids.